This T cell receptor beta chain was profiled in a study of cytomegalovirus exposure and HLA in healthy donors. It was with 60 Vbeta and 13 Jbeta primers that the PCR ran. Method: immunoSEQ multiplex PCR; TCRdb's copy keeps in-frame clones and lacks some. The sample lists 150,000 to 200,000 clones; about 76% were seen once. The CDR3 has 12 amino acids. Germline loops: CDR1 SGHDT, CDR2 YYEEEE. Trimming took off 2 bases at V and 15 bases at J, with 15 bases between the two ends. Overall study results and limits: In a later analysis, specific HLA alleles were associated with 15,000 to 20,000 TCR beta sequences at a 0.05 false discovery rate. The HLA-A and HLA-B alleles of most subjects were reportedly predicted accurately from TCR beta sequences. Prior analysis indicated that the majority of TCR beta V segments exhibited productivity approximately 87% or approximately 30% of the time.

A few counts support this clone. Antigen: not known. The chain carries TRBV5-6 and TRBJ2-1, with D perhaps matching TRBD1 (6 bases). The sequence came from a woman in her 40s in good health and CMV-seropositive. The specimen was PBMCs. The CDR3 reads CASSFGQTIWFF. In DNA, the CDR3 is TGTGCCAGCAGCTTCGGACAGACGATCTGGTTCTTC.